The present entry profiles one TCR beta chain with its context. In the original workflow: Nucleated cell counts were estimated from reference gene primer amplification. Clones were read by immunoSEQ multiplex PCR, and TCRdb kept only the in-frame ones, dropping some. V, J and clone size are taken as reported in that table, and D and trimming were inferred from the DNA itself. The table shows 200,000 to 300,000 clones, with 87% occurring only once. This sample is drawn from a study of blood T cell repertoires in COVID-19. Study-wide context: The samples span acute and convalescent COVID-19 from the United States, Italy and Spain. Nucleic acid was either cDNA or gDNA, and it came from T cells, B-cell-depleted T cells, or PBMCs.

The junction had 13 bases not matched to a gene; V was cut back by 6 bases and J by 5 bases. The CDR3 length is 15 residues. Germline-derived CDR1 and CDR2 are SNHLY and FYNNEI. The TCR was taken from a woman in her thirties or forties who had recovered from COVID-19. The sequenced material came from peripheral blood. The rearrangement links TRBV2 to TRBJ2-7; 7 nucleotides agree with TRBD2. The CDR3 DNA reads TGTGCCAGCAGAACTCAGACTAGCCGGGGCAACGAGCAGTACTTC. It codes for CASRTQTSRGNEQYF.